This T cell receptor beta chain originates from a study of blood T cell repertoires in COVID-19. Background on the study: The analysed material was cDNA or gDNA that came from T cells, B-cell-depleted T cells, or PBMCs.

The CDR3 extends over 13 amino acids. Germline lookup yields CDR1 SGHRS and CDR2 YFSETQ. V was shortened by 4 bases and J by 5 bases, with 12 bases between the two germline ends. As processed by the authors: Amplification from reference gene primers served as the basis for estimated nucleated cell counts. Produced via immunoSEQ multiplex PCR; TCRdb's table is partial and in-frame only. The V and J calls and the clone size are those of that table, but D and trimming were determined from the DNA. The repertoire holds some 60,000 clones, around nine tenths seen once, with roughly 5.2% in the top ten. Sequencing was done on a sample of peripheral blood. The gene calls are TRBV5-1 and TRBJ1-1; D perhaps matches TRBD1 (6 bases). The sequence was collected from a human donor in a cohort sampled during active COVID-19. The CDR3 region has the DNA TGCGCCAGCAGCGTGAAAACAGGGACTGAAGCTTTCTTT. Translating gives CASSVKTGTEAFF.